The rows below give T cell receptor beta chains drawn from one sample of a study of monozygotic twins with inflammatory bowel disease. TCRdb reanalyzed the 5' RACE reads, giving one entry per CDR3 protein sequence and no DNA. The sample table sets out around 210,000 distinct CDR3 sequences. Sequencing was done on a sample of blood. The receptors shown here come from a human donor with ulcerative colitis or Crohn's disease, or a healthy co-twin of an affected twin (not recorded which). The CDR3 runs from the conserved cysteine through the conserved F or W.

j_call: TRBJ1-6
v_call: TRBV13
cdr3_aa: CASSSRQGILYSPLHF

j_call: TRBJ1-3
v_call: TRBV28
cdr3_aa: CAGKVHSGNTIYF

j_call: TRBJ2-7
v_call: TRBV6-5
cdr3_aa: CASSYATGLASEQYF

j_call: TRBJ2-2
v_call: TRBV5-1
cdr3_aa: CASSLDGFTGELFF

j_call: TRBJ2-1
v_call: TRBV19
cdr3_aa: CASSPPGGLQFF

j_call: TRBJ2-2
v_call: TRBV4-1
cdr3_aa: CASSPERDFWDTGELFF

j_call: TRBJ2-1
v_call: TRBV29-1
cdr3_aa: CSGTSARAEQFF

j_call: TRBJ2-7
v_call: TRBV28
cdr3_aa: CASSLYRDTLYEQYF

j_call: TRBJ2-1
v_call: TRBV4-2
cdr3_aa: CASSRSVPGLGDAYEQFF

j_call: TRBJ2-5
v_call: TRBV4-2
cdr3_aa: CASSHPGVSETQYF

j_call: TRBJ1-1
v_call: TRBV12-3/TRBV12-4
cdr3_aa: CASRGRMNTEAFF

j_call: TRBJ2-1
v_call: TRBV5-1
cdr3_aa: CASSSGLAGYNEQFF

j_call: TRBJ2-1
v_call: TRBV5-1
cdr3_aa: CASSLEGGFYNEQFF

j_call: TRBJ2-5
v_call: TRBV9
cdr3_aa: CASSLGLAGGAGGETQYF

j_call: TRBJ2-1
v_call: TRBV7-2
cdr3_aa: CASSSMGVGEQFF

j_call: TRBJ2-1
v_call: TRBV5-1
cdr3_aa: CASSLATGDEQFF

j_call: TRBJ2-7
v_call: TRBV6-2/TRBV6-3
cdr3_aa: CASQFGQISYEQYF

j_call: TRBJ2-7
v_call: TRBV27
cdr3_aa: CASRGSGYYEQYF

j_call: TRBJ2-7
v_call: TRBV6-6
cdr3_aa: CASRTGQVLYEQYF

j_call: TRBJ2-1
v_call: TRBV10-3
cdr3_aa: CAISGDGGGEQFF

j_call: TRBJ2-1
v_call: TRBV7-2
cdr3_aa: CASSPKGTVIYNEQFF

j_call: TRBJ1-6
v_call: TRBV18
cdr3_aa: CASSTGQGYNSPLHF

j_call: TRBJ2-4
v_call: TRBV7-8
cdr3_aa: CASSLREGLAKNMQYF

j_call: TRBJ1-1
v_call: TRBV5-1
cdr3_aa: CASSLVTGENTEAFF

j_call: TRBJ2-1
v_call: TRBV27
cdr3_aa: CATLSGSTNEQFF

j_call: TRBJ2-3
v_call: TRBV18
cdr3_aa: CASSPDIRADTQYF

j_call: TRBJ1-1
v_call: TRBV29-1
cdr3_aa: CSVRPGLSPPEAFF

j_call: TRBJ2-2
v_call: TRBV24-1
cdr3_aa: CATSELDRGYNTGELFF

j_call: TRBJ1-1
v_call: TRBV19
cdr3_aa: CASDSGGAAAFF

j_call: TRBJ2-7
v_call: TRBV20-1
cdr3_aa: CSASSSYEQYF

j_call: TRBJ1-2
v_call: TRBV4-3
cdr3_aa: CASSQDETHRYTF

j_call: TRBJ1-2
v_call: TRBV7-2
cdr3_aa: CASSLTGLDYGYTF

j_call: TRBJ1-2
v_call: TRBV20-1
cdr3_aa: CSARDPSYRDRAYGYTF

j_call: TRBJ2-7
v_call: TRBV5-6
cdr3_aa: CASSFLGYEQYF

j_call: TRBJ2-7
v_call: TRBV27
cdr3_aa: CASSKNLGSPYEQYF

j_call: TRBJ1-2
v_call: TRBV6-2/TRBV6-3
cdr3_aa: CASSHLGGYTF

j_call: TRBJ2-7
v_call: TRBV29-1
cdr3_aa: CSVEVTDSYEQYF

j_call: TRBJ1-6
v_call: TRBV7-3
cdr3_aa: CASSLGTADYNSPLHF

j_call: TRBJ1-3
v_call: TRBV28
cdr3_aa: CASSLSGQGGSGNTIYF

j_call: TRBJ1-1
v_call: TRBV6-1
cdr3_aa: CASSQRDWGTEAFF

j_call: TRBJ2-2
v_call: TRBV18
cdr3_aa: CASSPPSNTGELFF

j_call: TRBJ2-1
v_call: TRBV29-1
cdr3_aa: CSVALVRDRGLLDNEQFF

j_call: TRBJ1-2
v_call: TRBV3-1
cdr3_aa: CASSFRQRGNYGYTF

j_call: TRBJ2-3
v_call: TRBV27
cdr3_aa: CASSKHGTLTVTDTQYF

j_call: TRBJ2-7
v_call: TRBV5-6
cdr3_aa: CASSRQVGYEQYF

j_call: TRBJ1-6
v_call: TRBV6-2/TRBV6-3
cdr3_aa: CASSPTGSSYNSPLHF

j_call: TRBJ2-2
v_call: TRBV7-2
cdr3_aa: CASSSSLAGITGELFF

j_call: TRBJ1-1
v_call: TRBV5-1
cdr3_aa: CASSLALYGNTEAFF

j_call: TRBJ2-1
v_call: TRBV12-3/TRBV12-4
cdr3_aa: CASSLGTVYNEQFF

j_call: TRBJ1-1
v_call: TRBV29-1
cdr3_aa: CGGSNMNTEAFF

j_call: TRBJ1-5
v_call: TRBV12-3/TRBV12-4
cdr3_aa: CASNGGGTVQPQHF

j_call: TRBJ2-7
v_call: TRBV20-1
cdr3_aa: CSARTLAGGSPWGEQYF